The clone carrying this TCR beta chain was observed once. This sample was included in a study of OX40 agonist ivuxolimab in advanced cancers. Study-level background: Partial responses were achieved by three patients, one with hepatocellular carcinoma and two with cutaneous melanoma.

Trimming pared 4 bases from V and 0 bases from J, leaving 7 bases between. CDR1 is SNHLY, CDR2 FYNNEI, per germline. This CDR3 region has 14 residues. Here immunoSEQ multiplex PCR was the method, and the copy in TCRdb shows in-frame clones only, minus some. The sample has fewer than 100,000 clones; under 90% are singletons. The chain has TRBV2 and TRBJ1-3; tentative D call: TRBD1 (6 bases). Here the sequenced sample was CD4+ or CD8+ T cells sorted from blood, taken in a trial of the OX40 agonist ivuxolimab. The sequence derives from an adult with an advanced solid tumor such as melanoma, head and neck, liver or kidney cancer. CDR3 amino acids: CASSGTVSGNTIYF. CDR3 DNA sequence: TGTGCCAGCAGTGGGACAGTCTCTGGAAACACCATATATTTT. The whole variable domain, filled in from reference TRBV2 and TRBJ1-3, reads EPEVTQTPSHQVTQMGQEVILRCVPISNHLYFYWYRQILGQKVEFLVSFYNNEISEKSEIFDDQFSVERPDGSNFTLKIRSTKLEDSAMYFCASSGTVSGNTIYFGEGSWLTVV.